This T cell receptor beta chain was recorded in a study of shared clonotypes between healthy human individuals. General study findings and limits: Generally, estimated richness proved larger in naive subsets than it did in memory subsets.

Several immunoSEQ plates received, in even portions, the genomic DNA of each subset. Using 200 ng DNA, some 30,000 T cell genomes, the sorted-subset replicate PCRs were run. Only in-frame clones appear in the TCRdb table, and some are missing; sequencing was by immunoSEQ multiplex PCR. In the table there are some 690,000 clones, 90% of which are singletons. CDR1 is MDHEN, CDR2 SYDVKM, per germline. This CDR3 spans 14 amino acids. Deletions cut 3 bases from V and 7 bases from J, with 16 bases between. Comments on this clone: Its antigen is still unknown.

The rearrangement links TRBV28 to TRBJ2-7; D possibly corresponds to TRBD2 (6 bases). The sequenced sample consisted of memory CD8+ T cells from PBMCs. Subset here: CD45RO+ cells pooled with CCR7-negative TemRA cells. The source of this sequence is a man between 18 and 29 years old in good health. Some clones in this sample may be carry-over from other donors' samples. The CDR3 sequence is CASSFLADLFEQYF. The CDR3 DNA follows: TGTGCCAGCAGTTTCTTAGCGGATCTTTTTGAGCAGTACTTC.